The TCR beta chain under discussion was sequenced for a study of regulatory T cells in long-lasting Graves disease. Overall study findings and caveats: Those with persistent Graves' had less TCR diversity than newly diagnosed patients.

As to this clonotype: What it binds is unknown.

Following extraction of RNA from PBMCs, that RNA was used to make the TCR library. This CDR3 has 14 amino acids. V was shortened by 8 bases and J by 6 bases, with 16 bases between the two germline ends. Germline loops: CDR1 SGHTA, CDR2 FQGNSA. TCRdb re-derived calls from the reads in MiXCR, one entry per CDR3 protein. This sample has under 800 distinct CDR3 sequences, with 82% found just once. V gene TRBV7-2 combines with J gene TRBJ2-2, with D possibly being TRBD2 (5 bases). The TCR sequence derives from a female donor with Graves disease. The sample in question was peripheral blood mononuclear cells (PBMCs), obtained with antithyroid drug treatment, in newly diagnosed or persistent Graves disease (not recorded which). The CDR3 sequence is CASRGPNGAGELFF. The CDR3 DNA sequence: TGTGCCAGCCGCGGGCCGAACGGGGCCGGGGAGCTGTTTTTT.